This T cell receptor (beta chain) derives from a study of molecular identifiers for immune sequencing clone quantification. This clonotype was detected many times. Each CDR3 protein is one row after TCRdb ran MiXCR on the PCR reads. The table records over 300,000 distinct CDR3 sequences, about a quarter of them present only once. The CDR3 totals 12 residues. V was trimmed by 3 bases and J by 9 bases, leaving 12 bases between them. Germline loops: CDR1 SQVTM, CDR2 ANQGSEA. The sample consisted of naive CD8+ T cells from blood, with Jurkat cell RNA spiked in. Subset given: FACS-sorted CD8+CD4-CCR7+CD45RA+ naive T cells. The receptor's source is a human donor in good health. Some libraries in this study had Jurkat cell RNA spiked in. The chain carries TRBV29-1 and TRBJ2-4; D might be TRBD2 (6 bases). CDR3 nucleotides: TGCAGCGTTGATTCGTACGGGGGCATTCAGTACTTC. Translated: CSVDSYGGIQYF.